This paragraph covers one T cell receptor (beta chain) sequence. If no ophthalmopathy progression occurred within 18 months, Graves' hyperthyroidism was stable. CDR1 is MNHNS, CDR2 SASEGT, per germline. V shed 2 bases and J 11 bases; nucleotides not matched to a gene: 13. The CDR3 totals 17 residues. This entry belongs to a study of T cells in Graves' hyperthyroidism and ophthalmopathy. TCR beta CDR3 regions were amplified from RNA. First-round RT-PCR targeting the TCR CDR3 was performed with the HTBI primer set. One entry per CDR3 protein results from TCRdb running MiXCR on the multiplex PCR reads. The sample has roughly 420,000 distinct CDR3 sequences, 15% to 19% seen once.

This clonotype was sampled from a woman aged 18-29 years with Graves' hyperthyroidism. This chain connects TRBV6-1 to TRBJ2-3, with TRBD2 identical over 13 bases. The specimen sequenced was blood. The CDR3 DNA is TGTGCCAGCAGTGAATATCCCGGGACTAGCGGGGCGGGGGGGCAGTATTTT. Amino acids: CASSEYPGTSGAGGQYF.